This T cell receptor (beta chain) was sequenced during a study of CD8 T cells in Susac syndrome. General study findings and limits: The CD4+ T cell repertoires from Susac syndrome exhibited no clonal expansion.

The CDR3 has 14 amino acids. Germline-derived CDR1 and CDR2 are KGHSH and LQKENI. Unmatched junction bases numbered 4, after V lost 4 bases and J lost 3 bases. Reverse transcription of about 0.5 to 1 ug RNA was carried out with random hexamers. TCRdb independently ran MiXCR on the immunoSEQ multiplex PCR reads; one entry per CDR3 protein. The table includes roughly 80,000 distinct CDR3 sequences, about 92% detected once. As concerns this clonotype: Antigen unknown.

This sequence joins TRBV18 and TRBJ2-5; 8 nucleotides align to TRBD2. The receptor's source is a human donor with Susac syndrome. Sequences were obtained from CD4+ T cells from PBMCs. The CDR3 is CASSLRRGEETQYF. DNA of the CDR3: TGTGCCAGCTCACTCAGGCGGGGGGAAGAGACCCAGTACTTC.